These 32 T cell receptor beta chains were sequenced from one sample in a study of metastatic and nonmetastatic thyroid tumors. TCRdb re-analyzed the PCR reads through MiXCR. The sample contains some 2,100 clones, roughly 11% of which appear only once. Each patient came to thyroid surgery without any prior treatment (of any kind). Input material: tumor tissue. The receptors were sampled from a female donor with papillary thyroid cancer or a benign thyroid nodule (not recorded which). Some clones in this sample may be carry-over from other donors' samples.

By frequency in the sample, this clone is medium-sized. The sample contains more than one DNA sequence encoding this CDR3. The chain uses TRBV2 and TRBJ1-2; 7 bases are a match to TRBD1. Germline V gene data show CDR1 as SNHLY and CDR2 as FYNNEI. This CDR3 contains 15 residues. J lost 4 bases, V lost 6 bases, and 11 bases had no gene match. Written as DNA, the CDR3 is TGTGCCAGCAGGGCCACAGGGGCCCCCGGCTATGGCTACACCTTC. Translated: CASRATGAPGYGYTF.

In this sample, this clone is medium-sized. The chain has TRBV6-2 or TRBV6-3 and TRBJ2-3; the D call may be TRBD1 or TRBD2 (5 bases each). CDR3 length: 14 amino acids. The germline CDR1 and CDR2 sequences are MNHEY and SVGEGT. The ends were cut back, 5 bases at V and 0 bases at J, with 9 bases in the middle. CDR3 sequence reads: CASSRWGSTDTQYF. As DNA, the CDR3 is TGTGCCAGCAGTCGGTGGGGGAGCACAGATACGCAGTATTTT.

Notes on this clone: A much larger clone differs from this one at a single base, so this may be a read error. The chain is built from TRBV7-3 and TRBJ2-3; 10 nucleotides agree with TRBD2. This CDR3 has 15 residues. V lost 6 bases, J lost 6 bases, and 9 bases stayed unmatched. Germline V gene data show CDR1 as SGHTA and CDR2 as FQGTGA. The CDR3 spells CASSSGAGGADTQYF. The CDR3 nucleotides read TGTGCCAGCAGTTCCGGAGCGGGGGGGGCGGATACGCAGTATTTT.

This clone is large. This chain connects TRBV6-2 or TRBV6-3 to TRBJ2-2; 7 bases are shared with TRBD1. V shed 6 bases, J shed 0 bases, and the junction held 4 bases outside the gene matches. The CDR3 totals 15 residues. Germline V gene data show CDR1 as MNHEY and CDR2 as SVGEGT. The chain's CDR3 is CASRPTGANTGELFF. CDR3 nucleotide sequence: TGTGCCAGCAGACCCACAGGGGCGAACACCGGGGAGCTGTTTTTT.

This clone is termed large. The chain couples TRBV6-2 or TRBV6-3 to TRBJ2-6; D gene unclear. The germline CDR1 and CDR2 sequences are MNHEY and SVGEGT. The CDR3 is made up of 13 amino acids. Trimming shortened V by 4 bases and J by 1 base, and 2 bases separated the two germline ends. The chain's CDR3 is CASSWSGANVLTF. DNA for the CDR3: TGTGCCAGCAGTTGGTCTGGGGCCAACGTCCTGACTTTC.

This clone is labeled medium-sized (0.01 to 0.1%). The chain recombines TRBV4-1 with TRBJ1-3; D is ambiguous. CDR3 size: 16 residues. V was pared by 0 bases and J by 0 bases, with 9 bases between. Germline V gene sequence: CDR1 MGHRA, CDR2 YSYEKL. The CDR3 region is CASSQDIGSSGNTIYF. The DNA for the CDR3 is TGCGCCAGCAGCCAAGATATCGGTAGCTCTGGAAACACCATATATTTT.

Relative to its sample, this clone is medium-sized. This sequence joins TRBV20-1 and TRBJ1-5; 7 bases align to TRBD1. V lost 6 bases to trimming and J lost 5 bases; unmatched junction nucleotides: 4. This CDR3 has 12 amino acids. Per germline, CDR1 DFQATT and CDR2 SNEGSKA (reference sequence). The CDR3 sequence is CSAGTADQPQHF. The CDR3 bases are TGCAGTGCAGGGACAGCCGATCAGCCCCAGCATTTT.

About this clone: A much bigger clone sits one base away, suggesting this may be a read error. Other DNA sequences in this specimen translate into the identical CDR3. The chain links TRBV19 to TRBJ2-5; no clear D. This CDR3 is 14 amino acids long. Germline V CDR1 and CDR2: LNHDA, SQIVND (reference sequence). The CDR3 spells CASTPLPGQGTQYF. CDR3 DNA sequence: TGTGCCAGTACCCCGCTTCCCGGTCAAGGGACCCAGTACTTC. Based on the CDR3 plus reference TRBV19 and TRBJ2-5, the full variable domain is DGGITQSPKYLFRKEGQNVTLSCEQNLNHDAMYWYRQDPGQGLRLIYYSQIVNDFQKGDIAEGYSVSREKKESFPLTVTSAQKNPTAFYLCASTPLPGQGTQYFGPGTRLLVL.

By share, this clone counts as medium-sized. The chain has TRBV10-3 and TRBJ2-2, with 7 nucleotides matching TRBD2. CDR1 ENHRY and CDR2 SYGVKD come from the germline V gene. V gave up 3 bases and J gave up 2 bases; unmatched junction bases: 6. CDR3 length: 16 residues. DNA of the CDR3: TGTGCCATCAGTGATATAACGGGGGGTAACACCGGGGAGCTGTTTTTT. Translated, it gives CAISDITGGNTGELFF.

At least ten counts were recorded for this clone. This rearrangement joins TRBV7-9 to TRBJ1-5, with D unresolved. This CDR3 is 13 amino acids long. Trimming took off 1 base at V and 7 bases at J, with 8 bases between the two ends. Germline CDR1 SEHNR, CDR2 FQNEAQ (reference sequence). The CDR3 sequence is CASSLVGGQPQHF. The CDR3 bases are TGTGCCAGCAGCTTAGTGGGAGGACAGCCCCAGCATTTT.

This clone is classed as medium-sized. The V call is TRBV7-2, the J call TRBJ1-3; 7 bases match TRBD1. The germline V gene encodes CDR1 SGHTA and CDR2 FQGNSA. Germline trimming cut 5 bases from V and 4 bases from J; bases unmatched to any gene: 8. The CDR3 is 15 residues long. The CDR3 reads CASSPTGAAGNTIYF. Here the CDR3 DNA reads TGTGCCAGCAGCCCTACAGGGGCGGCGGGAAACACCATATATTTT.

Within the sample, this clone is large. The same CDR3 arises from other DNA sequences in this sample as well. The gene calls are TRBV6-1 and TRBJ1-6; 8 bases align to TRBD1. This CDR3 region has 15 residues. Germline V lookup: CDR1 MNHNS, CDR2 SASEGT. V shed 5 bases, J shed 9 bases, and the junction held 9 bases outside the gene matches. The CDR3 DNA reads TGTGCCAGCAGTTCCACCGGGACAGGAGGTTCACCCCTCCACTTT. Amino acid sequence: CASSSTGTGGSPLHF.

By sample fraction, this clone is large. The V and J genes are TRBV12-3 or TRBV12-4 and TRBJ2-3, with TRBD2 matching over 10 bases. The CDR3 has 15 amino acids. The V and J ends lost 4 bases and 4 bases, in that order; junction bases with no gene match: 5. The CDR3 region is CASSSIAGGADTQYF. In DNA form, the CDR3 reads TGTGCCAGCAGTTCAATAGCGGGGGGAGCAGATACGCAGTATTTT.

V and J are TRBV11-2 and TRBJ1-1, with 9 nucleotides matching TRBD1. Trimming at V came to 4 bases and at J to 3 bases, leaving 6 bases not matched to a gene. Germline values: CDR1 SGHAT, CDR2 FQNNGV. There are 15 residues in the CDR3. CDR3 loop: CASSSGTGWDTEAFF. CDR3 nucleotides: TGTGCCAGCAGCTCTGGGACAGGGTGGGACACTGAAGCTTTCTTT.

This rearrangement joins TRBV27 to TRBJ2-2; 7 positions match TRBD1. This CDR3 has 18 residues. The V and J ends lost 5 bases and 9 bases, in that order; junction bases with no gene match: 21. Germline V lookup: CDR1 MNHEY, CDR2 SMNVEV (reference sequence). This CDR3 reads CASSMTGFVPRPMRELFF. The CDR3 DNA is TGTGCCAGCAGTATGACAGGGTTTGTACCCAGACCGATGAGGGAGCTGTTTTTT.

The chain links TRBV6-4 to TRBJ2-7; TRBD2 agrees at 14 bases. CDR1 and CDR2 (germline): MRHNA, SNTAGT. The CDR3 length is 14 residues. With 6 bases clipped from V and 4 bases from J, the junction kept 2 bases outside the gene matches. The CDR3 is CASRTSGGAYEQYF. The CDR3 DNA reads as TGTGCCAGCAGGACTAGCGGGGGGGCTTACGAGCAGTACTTC.

In its sample, this clone is medium-sized (0.01 to 0.1%). V and J are TRBV6-1 and TRBJ2-7, with 7 bases lining up with TRBD1. The ends lost 6 bases at V and 0 bases at J; junction bases unmatched: 2. Germline CDR1 MNHNS, CDR2 SASEGT. The CDR3 sequence is 13 residues long. CDR3 bases: TGTGCCAGCAGGGGACAGAGCTCCTACGAGCAGTACTTC. It specifies CASRGQSSYEQYF.

As to this clone: One end of the junction varies from germline; a read error may be responsible. The chain couples TRBV5-1 to TRBJ2-2; maybe TRBD1 (5 bases). Per the germline V gene, CDR1 is SGHRS and CDR2 is YFSETQ. The CDR3 loop spans 11 amino acids. The CDR3 sequence: CASGYTVEPFF. The DNA of the CDR3 is TGCGCCTCAGGGTACACCGTGGAGCCGTTTTTT.

This clone showed up many times. The chain carries TRBV7-2 and TRBJ2-1, with 11 bases identical to TRBD2. The germline gives CDR1 SGHTA, CDR2 FQGNSA. The V segment lost 5 bases and the J segment 7 bases; nucleotides outside the gene matches: 7. The CDR3 has 15 amino acids. The DNA of the CDR3 is TGTGCCAGCAGCAACTTAGCGGGGGGGGGTAATGAGCAGTTCTTC. Translation: CASSNLAGGGNEQFF.

This clone has at least ten counts. This chain links TRBV4-2 with TRBJ1-2, with TRBD1 matching 12 bases. Unmatched junction bases numbered 5, after V lost 0 bases and J lost 3 bases. The length of the CDR3 is 17 residues. Germline V CDR1 and CDR2: LGHNA, YNFKEQ. CDR3 bases: TGTGCCAGCAGCCAAGATCGTGGGACAGGGGGCGACTATGGCTACACCTTC. Amino acid sequence: CASSQDRGTGGDYGYTF.

CDR3 region: CASSRATADTQYF. The CDR3 DNA sequence: TGTGCCAGCAGCCGCGCCACCGCAGATACGCAGTATTTT. The chain employs TRBV11-3 and TRBJ2-3, with no clear D. Trimming shortened V by 5 bases and J by 4 bases, and 10 bases separated the two germline ends. The CDR3 covers 13 residues. Germline V gene data show CDR1 as SGHNT and CDR2 as YENEEA.

This rearrangement joins TRBV20-1 to TRBJ2-3; TRBD1 aligns across 7 bases. The CDR3 covers 13 residues. Germline assignment: CDR1 DFQATT and CDR2 SNEGSKA (reference sequence). V trimming: 8 bases; J trimming: 3 bases; junction bases outside the gene matches: 8. The CDR3 protein is CSLGQVVTDTQYF. The CDR3, as DNA: TGCAGTCTCGGACAGGTCGTAACAGATACGCAGTATTTT.

Relative to its sample, this clone is medium-sized. The rearrangement joins TRBV20-1 to TRBJ2-7, with 7 positions matching TRBD1. Per the germline V gene, CDR1 is DFQATT and CDR2 is SNEGSKA (reference sequence). J gave up 2 bases and V 6 bases, and 4 bases lay outside the gene matches. The CDR3 runs 12 residues. CDR3 sequence reads: CSAGDRPYEQYF. CDR3 DNA sequence: TGCAGTGCAGGGGACAGACCCTACGAGCAGTACTTC.

In its sample, this clone is medium-sized. The chain employs TRBV5-1 and TRBJ2-2, with D possibly being TRBD1 or TRBD2 (5 bases each). The germline CDR1 and CDR2 sequences are SGHRS and YFSETQ. The CDR3 spans 13 residues. Trimming shortened V by 5 bases and J by 5 bases, and 10 bases separated the two germline ends. DNA for the CDR3: TGCGCCAGCAGGGGGGAGTGGACCGGGGAGCTGTTTTTT. It codes for CASRGEWTGELFF.

By frequency in the sample, this clone is large. This chain joins TRBV12-3 or TRBV12-4 and TRBJ2-2; D is ambiguous. Between the trimmed V and J ends, which lost 2 bases and 5 bases, there was a span of 6 bases. The length of the CDR3 is 13 residues. The CDR3 sequence is CASSLKRTGELFF. DNA of the CDR3: TGTGCCAGCAGTTTAAAGAGGACCGGGGAGCTGTTTTTT.

V usage is TRBV11-1 and J usage is TRBJ1-2; 8 bases fit TRBD1. The CDR3 totals 16 residues. The trim removed 5 bases at V and 4 bases at J, leaving 12 bases unmatched. The germline V gene has CDR1 SGHAT and CDR2 FQDESV (reference sequence). The CDR3 DNA is TGTGCCAGCAGCACGCTAAGGACAGGGACCGTCTATGGCTACACCTTC. This codes for CASSTLRTGTVYGYTF.

The V gene is TRBV24-1, the J gene TRBJ1-2, with D hard to call. The length of the CDR3 is 13 residues. The germline V gene encodes CDR1 KGHDR and CDR2 SFDVKD. V lost 5 bases and J lost 5, with 11 bases in between. The CDR3 DNA follows: TGTGCCACCAGTGGTCGGGATGTGTATGGCTACACCTTC. Protein product: CATSGRDVYGYTF.

In its sample, this clone is medium-sized. Here the CDR3 reads CASSYRTGSTDTQYF. CDR3 bases: TGTGCCAGCAGCTACAGGACAGGTAGCACAGATACGCAGTATTTT. The chain carries TRBV7-2 and TRBJ2-3, with 7 bases matching TRBD1. Germline V lookup: CDR1 SGHTA, CDR2 FQGNSA. CDR3 length equals 15 residues. The V gene end was trimmed by 4 bases and the J gene end by 0 bases; junction bases not matched to a gene: 4.

Judged by abundance, this clone is medium-sized. The chain carries TRBV10-3 and TRBJ1-3; D remains ambiguous. CDR3 length: 15 residues. CDR1 is ENHRY, CDR2 SYGVKD, per germline. V lost 6 bases to trimming and J lost 0 bases, with 12 bases between them. As DNA, the CDR3 is TGTGCCATCAGGGATTTGACTGGCTCTGGAAACACCATATATTTT. Its translation: CAIRDLTGSGNTIYF.

This clone has ten or more counts. The CDR3 DNA sequence: TGCGCCAGCAGCCAAGAGCCCATGGGGGATACGCAGTATTTT. Translating gives CASSQEPMGDTQYF. The chain employs TRBV4-3 and TRBJ2-3; D ambiguous. Germline-derived CDR1 and CDR2 are LGHNA and YSLEER. With 0 bases removed from V and 6 bases from J, the gap between germline ends came to 10 bases. The CDR3 spans 14 residues.

This clone was seen ten or more times. The CDR3 loop is CASSATRDRNTGELFF. The DNA of the CDR3 is TGTGCCAGCAGCGCGACCCGGGATAGAAACACCGGGGAGCTGTTTTTT. The chain uses TRBV11-1 and TRBJ2-2; possible D gene TRBD2, 5 bases. The CDR3 has 16 amino acids. Deletions cut 5 bases from V and 2 bases from J, with 15 bases between. Germline V gene sequence: CDR1 SGHAT, CDR2 FQDESV (reference sequence).

Relative to its sample, this clone is medium-sized. The junction shows a germline mismatch at one end, possibly a read error. The gene calls are TRBV19 and TRBJ2-7; TRBD1 matches 10 bases. Germline V gives CDR1 LNHDA, CDR2 SQIVND (reference sequence). The CDR3 runs to 15 residues. The CDR3 spells CVSSIDRDRGYEQYF. The CDR3 region has the DNA TGTGTCAGTAGTATAGACCGGGACAGGGGCTACGAGCAGTACTTC.